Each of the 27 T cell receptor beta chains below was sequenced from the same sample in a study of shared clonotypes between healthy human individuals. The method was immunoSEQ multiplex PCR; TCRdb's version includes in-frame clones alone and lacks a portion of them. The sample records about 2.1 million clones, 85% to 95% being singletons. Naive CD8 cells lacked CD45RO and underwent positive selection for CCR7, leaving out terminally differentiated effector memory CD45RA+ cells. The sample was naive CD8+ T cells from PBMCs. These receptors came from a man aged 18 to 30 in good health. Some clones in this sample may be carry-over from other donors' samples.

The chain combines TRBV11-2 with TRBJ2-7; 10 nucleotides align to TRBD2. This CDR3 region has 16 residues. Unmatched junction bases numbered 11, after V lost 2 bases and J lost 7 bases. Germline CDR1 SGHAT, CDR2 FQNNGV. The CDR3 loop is CASSLMSGRGRVEQYF. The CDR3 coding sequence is TGTGCCAGCAGCTTAATGAGCGGGAGGGGAAGAGTGGAGCAGTACTTC.

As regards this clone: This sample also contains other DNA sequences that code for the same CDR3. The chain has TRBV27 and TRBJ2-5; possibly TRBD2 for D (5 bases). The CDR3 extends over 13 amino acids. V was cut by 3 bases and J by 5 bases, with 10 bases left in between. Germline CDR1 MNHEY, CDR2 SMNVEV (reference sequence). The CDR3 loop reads CASSLNRGETQYF. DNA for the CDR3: TGTGCCAGCAGTTTGAACAGAGGGGAGACCCAGTACTTC.

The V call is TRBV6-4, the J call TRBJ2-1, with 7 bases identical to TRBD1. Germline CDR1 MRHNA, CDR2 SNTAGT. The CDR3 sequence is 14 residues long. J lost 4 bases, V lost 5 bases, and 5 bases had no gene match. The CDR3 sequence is CASSNGQEYNEQFF. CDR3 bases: TGTGCCAGCAGTAACGGACAGGAATACAATGAGCAGTTCTTC.

DNA for the CDR3: TGTGCTAGTGCCCTTAGCGCTAGCGGAATTCTGAGCTCCTACGAGCAGTACTTC. Protein product: CASALSASGILSSYEQYF. The chain couples TRBV12-5 to TRBJ2-7, with 7 bases aligning to TRBD2. Germline V gives CDR1 LGHNT, CDR2 FRNRAP. This CDR3 region has 18 residues. Germline trimming cut 7 bases from V and 0 bases from J; bases unmatched to any gene: 18.

The CDR3 is CASSLRGMGGSTDTQYF. CDR3 coding DNA: TGTGCCAGCAGCTTACGCGGTATGGGCGGGAGCACAGATACGCAGTATTTT. The chain joins TRBV7-9 to TRBJ2-3, with D possibly TRBD2 on 5 matching bases. V was pared by 2 bases and J by 0 bases, with 15 bases between. CDR3 length: 17 amino acids. CDR1 SEHNR and CDR2 FQNEAQ come from the germline V gene (reference sequence).

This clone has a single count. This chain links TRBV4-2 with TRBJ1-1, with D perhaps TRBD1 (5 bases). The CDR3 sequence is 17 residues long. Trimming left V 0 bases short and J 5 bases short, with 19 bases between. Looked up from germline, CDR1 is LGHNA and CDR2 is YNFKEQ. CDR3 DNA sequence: TGTGCCAGCAGCCAAGATATTCTGGGGGTGGGGAAAACTGAAGCTTTCTTT. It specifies CASSQDILGVGKTEAFF.

This CDR3 reads CASKEAGPLGTEAFF. The CDR3 region has the DNA TGCGCCAGCAAAGAGGCAGGGCCCCTAGGCACTGAAGCTTTCTTT. This chain uses TRBV10-2 with TRBJ1-1; D might be TRBD1 (5 bases). Trimming left V 7 bases short and J 4 bases short, with 19 bases between. Germline loops: CDR1 WSHSY, CDR2 SAAADI. CDR3 length: 15 residues.

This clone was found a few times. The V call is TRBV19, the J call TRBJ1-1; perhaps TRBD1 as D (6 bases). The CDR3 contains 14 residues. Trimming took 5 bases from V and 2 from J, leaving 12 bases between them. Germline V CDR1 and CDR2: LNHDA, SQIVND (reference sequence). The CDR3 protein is CASSYRVENTEAFF. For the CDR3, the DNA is TGTGCCAGTAGTTACAGGGTAGAAAACACTGAAGCTTTCTTT.

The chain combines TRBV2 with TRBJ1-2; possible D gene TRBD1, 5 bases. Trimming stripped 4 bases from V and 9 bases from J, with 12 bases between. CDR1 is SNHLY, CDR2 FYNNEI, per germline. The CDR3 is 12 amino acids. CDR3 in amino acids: CASSGERQRYTF. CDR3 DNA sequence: TGTGCCAGCAGTGGAGAAAGACAGCGCTACACCTTC.

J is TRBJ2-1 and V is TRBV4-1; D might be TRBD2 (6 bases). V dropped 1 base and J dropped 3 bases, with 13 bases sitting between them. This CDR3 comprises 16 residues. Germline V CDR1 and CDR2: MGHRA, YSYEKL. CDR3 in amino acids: CASSQVGGAYYNEQFF. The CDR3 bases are TGCGCCAGCAGCCAAGTGGGGGGTGCCTACTACAATGAGCAGTTCTTC.

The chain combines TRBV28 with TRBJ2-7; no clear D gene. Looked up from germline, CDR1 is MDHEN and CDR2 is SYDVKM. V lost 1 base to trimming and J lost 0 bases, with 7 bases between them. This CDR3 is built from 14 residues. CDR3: CASSLFRSSYEQYF. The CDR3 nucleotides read TGTGCCAGCAGTTTATTCAGGAGCTCCTACGAGCAGTACTTC.

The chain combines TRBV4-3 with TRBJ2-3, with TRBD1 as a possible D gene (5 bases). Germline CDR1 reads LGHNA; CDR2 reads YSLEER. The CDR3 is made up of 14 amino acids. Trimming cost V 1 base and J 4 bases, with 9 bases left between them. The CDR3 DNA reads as TGCGCCAGCAGCCAAGTTCTGGGGCCAGATACGCAGTATTTT. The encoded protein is CASSQVLGPDTQYF.

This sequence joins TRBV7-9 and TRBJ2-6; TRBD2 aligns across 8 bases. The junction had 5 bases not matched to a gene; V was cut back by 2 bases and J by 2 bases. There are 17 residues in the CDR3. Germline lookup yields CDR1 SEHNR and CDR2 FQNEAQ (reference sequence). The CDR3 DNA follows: TGTGCCAGCAGCTTAAATCGGGAGGGGACTGGGGCCAACGTCCTGACTTTC. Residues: CASSLNREGTGANVLTF.

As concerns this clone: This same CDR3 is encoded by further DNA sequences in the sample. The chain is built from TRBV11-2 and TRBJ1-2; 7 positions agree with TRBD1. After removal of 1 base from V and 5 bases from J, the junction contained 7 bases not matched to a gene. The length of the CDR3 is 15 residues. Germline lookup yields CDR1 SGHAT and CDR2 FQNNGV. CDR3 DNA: TGTGCCAGCAGCTTAGGGCAGGGGGTTGGGTATGGCTACACCTTC. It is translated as CASSLGQGVGYGYTF.

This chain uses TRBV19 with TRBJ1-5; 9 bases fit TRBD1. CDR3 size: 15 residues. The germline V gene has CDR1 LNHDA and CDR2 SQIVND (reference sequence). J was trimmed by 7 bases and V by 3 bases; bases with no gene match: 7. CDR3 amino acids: CASSMLQGAGQPQHF. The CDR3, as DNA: TGTGCCAGTAGTATGTTACAGGGGGCCGGACAGCCCCAGCATTTT.

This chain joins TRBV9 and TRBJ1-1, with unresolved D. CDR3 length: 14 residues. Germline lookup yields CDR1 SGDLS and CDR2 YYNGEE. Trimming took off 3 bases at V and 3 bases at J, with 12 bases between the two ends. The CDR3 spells CASSAGGEDTEAFF. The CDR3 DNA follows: TGTGCCAGCAGCGCAGGTGGGGAGGACACTGAAGCTTTCTTT.

The CDR3 spells CASSPLGRGYGYTF. Written as DNA, the CDR3 is TGTGCCAGCAGCCCCTTGGGGCGCGGCTATGGCTACACCTTC. The chain joins TRBV28 to TRBJ1-2; maybe TRBD1 (5 bases). Germline values: CDR1 MDHEN, CDR2 SYDVKM. V was pared by 6 bases and J by 4 bases, with 15 bases between. The CDR3 sequence is 14 residues long.

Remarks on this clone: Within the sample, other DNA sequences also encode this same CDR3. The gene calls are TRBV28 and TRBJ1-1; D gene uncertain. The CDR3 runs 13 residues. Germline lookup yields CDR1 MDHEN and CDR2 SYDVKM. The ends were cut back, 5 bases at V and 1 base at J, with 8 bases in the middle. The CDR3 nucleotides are TGTGCCAGCAGTCTTCTGACGAACACTGAAGCTTTCTTT. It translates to CASSLLTNTEAFF.

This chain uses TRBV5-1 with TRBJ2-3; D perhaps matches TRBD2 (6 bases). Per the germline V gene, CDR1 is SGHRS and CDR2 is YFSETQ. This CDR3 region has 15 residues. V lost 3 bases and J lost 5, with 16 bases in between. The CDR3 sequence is CASSSESGWVDTQYF. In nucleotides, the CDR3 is TGCGCCAGCAGCTCCGAGAGCGGGTGGGTAGATACGCAGTATTTT.

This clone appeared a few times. CDR3 sequence: CASSPRGTEIQETQYF. The CDR3 nucleotides read TGTGCCAGCAGCCCCAGGGGGACTGAAATACAAGAGACCCAGTACTTC. The chain carries TRBV7-7 and TRBJ2-5, with D tentatively TRBD1 (7 bases). V gave up 5 bases and J gave up 2 bases, with 18 bases separating them. Germline assignment: CDR1 SSHAT and CDR2 FNYEAQ (reference sequence). The CDR3 extends over 16 amino acids.

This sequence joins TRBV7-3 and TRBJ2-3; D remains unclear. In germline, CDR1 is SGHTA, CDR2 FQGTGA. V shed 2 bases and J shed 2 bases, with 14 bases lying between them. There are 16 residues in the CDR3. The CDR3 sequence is CASSLVGDVATDTQYF. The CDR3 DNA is TGTGCCAGCAGCTTAGTCGGCGACGTTGCCACAGATACGCAGTATTTT.

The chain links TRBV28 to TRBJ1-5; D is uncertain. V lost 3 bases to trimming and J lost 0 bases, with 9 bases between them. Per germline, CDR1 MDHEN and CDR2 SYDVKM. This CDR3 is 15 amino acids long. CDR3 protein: CASSLMWDSNQPQHF. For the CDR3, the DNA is TGTGCCAGCAGTTTGATGTGGGATAGCAATCAGCCCCAGCATTTT.

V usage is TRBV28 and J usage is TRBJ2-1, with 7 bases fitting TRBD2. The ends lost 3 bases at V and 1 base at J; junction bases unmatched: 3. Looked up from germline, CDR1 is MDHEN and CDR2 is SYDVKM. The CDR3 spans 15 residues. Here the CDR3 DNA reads TGTGCCAGCAGTTTGCAACTAGCGTCCTACAATGAGCAGTTCTTC. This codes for CASSLQLASYNEQFF.

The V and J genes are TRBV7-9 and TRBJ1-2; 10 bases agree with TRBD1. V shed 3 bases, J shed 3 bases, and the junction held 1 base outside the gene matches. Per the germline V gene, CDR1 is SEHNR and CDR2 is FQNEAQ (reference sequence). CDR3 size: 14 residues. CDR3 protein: CASSFGQGDYGYTF. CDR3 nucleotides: TGTGCCAGCAGCTTCGGACAGGGGGACTATGGCTACACCTTC.

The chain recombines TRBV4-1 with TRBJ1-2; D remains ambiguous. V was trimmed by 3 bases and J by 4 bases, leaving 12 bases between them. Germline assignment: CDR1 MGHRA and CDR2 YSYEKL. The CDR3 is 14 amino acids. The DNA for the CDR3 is TGCGCCAGCAGCCAGATTGGAGGAAGCTATGGCTACACCTTC. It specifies CASSQIGGSYGYTF.

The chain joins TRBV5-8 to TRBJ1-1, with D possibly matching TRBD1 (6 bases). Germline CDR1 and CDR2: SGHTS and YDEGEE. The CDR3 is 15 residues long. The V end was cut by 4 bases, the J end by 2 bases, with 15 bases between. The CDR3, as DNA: TGTGCCAGCAGCGAAATGACAGGAAGAAACACTGAAGCTTTCTTT. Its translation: CASSEMTGRNTEAFF.

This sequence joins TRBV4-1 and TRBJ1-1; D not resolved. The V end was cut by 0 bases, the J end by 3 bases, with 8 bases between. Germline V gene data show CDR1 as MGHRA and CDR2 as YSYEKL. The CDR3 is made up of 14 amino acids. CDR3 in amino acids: CASSQESGYTEAFF. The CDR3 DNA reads TGCGCCAGCAGCCAAGAATCCGGTTACACTGAAGCTTTCTTT.